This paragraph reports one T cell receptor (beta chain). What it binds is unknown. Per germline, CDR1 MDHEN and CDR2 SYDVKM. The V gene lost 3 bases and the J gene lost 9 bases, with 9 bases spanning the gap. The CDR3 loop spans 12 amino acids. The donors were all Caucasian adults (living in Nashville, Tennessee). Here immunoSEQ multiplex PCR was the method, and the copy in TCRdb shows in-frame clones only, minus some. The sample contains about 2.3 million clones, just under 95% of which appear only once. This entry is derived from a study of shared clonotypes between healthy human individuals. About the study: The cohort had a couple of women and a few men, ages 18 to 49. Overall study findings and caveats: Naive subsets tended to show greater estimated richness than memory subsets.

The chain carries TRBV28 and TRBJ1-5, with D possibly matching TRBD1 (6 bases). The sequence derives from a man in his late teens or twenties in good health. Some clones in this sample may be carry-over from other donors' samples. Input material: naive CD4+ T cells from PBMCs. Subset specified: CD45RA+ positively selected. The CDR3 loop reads CASSLGALPQHF. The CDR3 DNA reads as TGTGCCAGCAGTTTGGGGGCCTTGCCCCAGCATTTT.